A single sample is the source of the 11 T cell receptor beta chains below, sequenced in a study of control samples from healthy donors and cancer patients. Profiling relied on immunoSEQ multiplex PCR, and the TCRdb table lists in-frame clones only, not all of them. The profile shows about 170,000 clones, approximately 92% of them singletons. Sequencing was carried out using blood. Receptors originate from a woman aged 55-69 years in good health.

The chain employs TRBV7-6 and TRBJ2-7; D is undetermined. V lost 0 bases and J lost 6, with 9 bases in between. Germline V gene data show CDR1 as SGHVS and CDR2 as FNYEAQ. CDR3 length equals 13 residues. CDR3 region: CASSLADTGEQYF. CDR3 sequence (DNA): TGTGCCAGCAGCTTAGCCGACACCGGCGAGCAGTACTTC.

This chain links TRBV6-1 with TRBJ1-2; the D gene is possibly TRBD1 (5 bases). Germline V gene data show CDR1 as MNHNS and CDR2 as SASEGT. Trimming stripped 2 bases from V and 2 bases from J, with 15 bases between. The CDR3 sequence is 16 residues long. CDR3 loop: CASSERGRAPNYGYTF. CDR3 bases: TGTGCCAGCAGTGAACGTGGCAGGGCGCCCAACTATGGCTACACCTTC.

This clone was seen a few times. The chain couples TRBV19 to TRBJ1-1; D is possibly TRBD1 (6 bases). CDR1 is LNHDA and CDR2 is SQIVND in the germline V gene (reference sequence). The V end lost 9 bases, the J end lost 4 bases, and 15 bases lay between the germline ends. The CDR3 sequence is 13 residues long. CDR3 sequence reads: CASKNRAATEAFF. In DNA, the CDR3 is TGTGCCAGCAAGAACAGGGCGGCCACTGAAGCTTTCTTT.

The gene calls are TRBV5-1 and TRBJ1-2; no definite D call. CDR3 length equals 14 residues. The germline V and J ends were trimmed by 4 bases and 1 base, with 11 bases remaining between them. The germline gives CDR1 SGHRS, CDR2 YFSETQ. This chain's CDR3 is CASSQLGGNYGYTF. CDR3 bases: TGCGCCAGCAGCCAACTAGGCGGTAACTATGGCTACACCTTC.

The chain is built from TRBV10-3 and TRBJ2-2; the match to TRBD2 covers 14 bases. Germline assignment: CDR1 ENHRY and CDR2 SYGVKD. V dropped 6 bases and J dropped 4; count of bases not matched to a gene: 7. The CDR3 is made up of 17 amino acids. The CDR3: CAIRDGTSGGSTGELFF. The CDR3 bases are TGTGCCATCAGGGACGGGACTAGCGGGGGTAGCACCGGGGAGCTGTTTTTT.

The chain joins TRBV7-8 to TRBJ1-2; possibly TRBD1 for D (6 bases). Germline V gives CDR1 SGHVS, CDR2 FQNEAQ. The germline V and J ends were trimmed by 5 bases and 0 bases, with 10 bases remaining between them. The CDR3 loop spans 14 amino acids. CDR3 region: CASSPGQPNYGYTF. CDR3 nucleotides: TGTGCCAGCAGCCCTGGACAGCCTAACTATGGCTACACCTTC. The full variable domain, its missing parts supplied by reference TRBV7-8 and TRBJ1-2, is GAGVSQSPRYKVAKRGQDVALRCDPISGHVSLFWYQQALGQGPEFLTYFQNEAQLDKSGLPSDRFFAERPEGSVSTLKIQRTQQEDSAVYLCASSPGQPNYGYTFGSGTRLTVV.

The rearrangement uses TRBV5-1 and TRBJ1-2; D perhaps matches TRBD1 (5 bases). Germline CDR1 is SGHRS and CDR2 is YFSETQ. V was pared by 6 bases and J by 6 bases, with 27 bases between. The CDR3 spans 17 residues. The CDR3 DNA sequence: TGCGCCAGCAATCTTGCCCCCGGGATCCTGGAGGGGAATGGCTACACCTTC. Translated, it gives CASNLAPGILEGNGYTF.

J is TRBJ1-5 and V is TRBV7-2; TRBD1 agrees at 12 bases. Trimming cost V 4 bases and J 2 bases; bases outside gene matches: 3. CDR3 length: 16 residues. The germline gives CDR1 SGHTA, CDR2 FQGNSA. This CDR3 is CASSSGQGAGNQPQHF. The CDR3 nucleotides are TGTGCCAGCAGCTCGGGACAGGGGGCTGGCAATCAGCCCCAGCATTTT. The entire variable domain, with the rest obtained from reference TRBV7-2 and TRBJ1-5, is as follows: GAGVSQSPSNKVTEKGKDVELRCDPISGHTALYWYRQSLGQGLEFLIYFQGNSAPDKSGLPSDRFSAERTGGSVSTLTIQRTQQEDSAVYLCASSSGQGAGNQPQHFGDGTRLSIL.

The chain carries TRBV5-4 and TRBJ2-7; TRBD2 agrees at 8 bases. This CDR3 comprises 15 residues. Germline CDR1 reads SGHNT; CDR2 reads YYREEE (reference sequence). V was pared by 0 bases and J by 0 bases, with 2 bases of the junction left unmatched. As DNA, the CDR3 is TGTGCCAGCAGCTTGGGGACTAGCTCCTCCTACGAGCAGTACTTC. Its protein product is CASSLGTSSSYEQYF.

CDR3 in DNA: TGTGCCAGCAGTACGGGATCCGTGTCAGATACGCAGTATTTT. This translates into CASSTGSVSDTQYF. This chain links TRBV6-6 with TRBJ2-3; D is perhaps TRBD2 (5 bases). The germline V gene encodes CDR1 MNHNY and CDR2 SVGAGI (reference sequence). CDR3 length equals 14 residues. The ends were cut back, 5 bases at V and 4 bases at J, with 13 bases in the middle.

In this sample, this clone turned up once. The chain carries TRBV5-1 and TRBJ2-7; D perhaps matches TRBD1 (6 bases). V was pared by 0 bases and J by 8 bases, with 12 bases between. CDR3 size: 13 residues. Germline V gene lookup returns CDR1 SGHRS and CDR2 YFSETQ. CDR3 in DNA: TGCGCCAGCAGCTTGGAGACAGGAAGGCAGCAGTACTTC. Protein product: CASSLETGRQQYF.